The present T cell receptor beta chain was sequenced within a study of blood T cell repertoires in COVID-19. Clinical histories supplied by participants themselves formed the basis of cohort assignment. This CDR3 region has 15 residues. Trimming took 2 bases from V and 6 from J, leaving 15 bases between them. Per germline, CDR1 SGHVS and CDR2 FQNEAQ. In the original processing: By means of reference gene primer amplification, nucleated cell counts were estimated. The protocol was immunoSEQ multiplex PCR, while the TCRdb copy is restricted to in-frame clones and leaves out a portion. The DNA was the basis for D and trimming; V, J and clone size are from that table. The table has 200,000 to 250,000 clones, 80% to 90% seen once.

This TCR was recovered from a woman aged 45-65 years who had been exposed to COVID-19. The sequencing input was PBMCs or T cells enriched from blood (not recorded which). V usage is TRBV7-8 and J usage is TRBJ2-3; weak D call: TRBD2 (5 bases). CDR3 sequence: CASSLPLAAGDTQYF. The CDR3 coding sequence is TGTGCCAGCAGCTTACCTCTAGCCGCCGGGGATACGCAGTATTTT.